This T cell receptor beta chain stems from a study of blood T cell repertoires in COVID-19. Study in general: PBMCs, B-cell-depleted T cells, or T cells were the source of the cDNA or gDNA that made up the material.

Data came from immunoSEQ multiplex PCR; TCRdb stores just in-frame clones and leaves some out. The data show around 200,000 clones, with 80% to 90% seen just once and 20% held by the top ten. Only one count was recorded for this clone. There are 13 residues in the CDR3. Unmatched junction bases numbered 5, after V lost 2 bases and J lost 8 bases. Germline values: CDR1 KGHSH, CDR2 LQKENI. This TCR derives from a man aged 65 to 79 with active or convalescent COVID-19. The chain employs TRBV18 and TRBJ1-2, with TRBD1 identical over 7 bases. Specimen: peripheral blood. The CDR3 region is CASSPDRDQGYTF. The DNA of the CDR3 is TGTGCCAGCTCACCAGACAGGGATCAAGGCTACACCTTC.